Listed below are T cell receptor beta chains from one sample, sequenced in a study of CD8+ T cells in alopecia areata. This table comes from immunoSEQ multiplex PCR, and its TCRdb copy is limited to in-frame clones, with some not included. The table has about 210,000 clones, 50% to 60% seen once. The sample consisted of CD4+ T cells sorted from blood, taken at week 4, from a patient treated with tofacitinib. These receptors originate from a human donor with alopecia areata. CDR3s include the opening cysteine and the closing phenylalanine or tryptophan. A D gene is named only where the DNA matches it firmly. A clone size is listed for some rows: how often the clone was seen (once, few, many), or a class if it is expanded.

>TRBJ1-2|-|TRBD1|TRBV30
TGTGCCTGGAGTCAGGGGGCGTTTGGCTACACCTTC
CAWSQGAFGYTF
>TRBJ2-3|-|-|TRBV9
TGTGCCAGCAGCGTTCGAGGGGAACACACAGATACGCAGTATTTT
CASSVRGEHTDTQYF
>TRBJ2-2|many|-|TRBV7-2
TGTGCCAGTTTACCCGCACTTAGGAACACCGGGGAGCTGTTTTTT
CASLPALRNTGELFF
>TRBJ1-1|-|TRBD1|TRBV11-2
TGTGCCAGCAGCATACTGACAGGGAAGAACACTGAAGCTTTCTTT
CASSILTGKNTEAFF
>TRBJ2-1|-|TRBD2|TRBV7-9
TGTGCCAGCAGCTTGGGACTAGCGGGCGATGAGCAGTTCTTC
CASSLGLAGDEQFF
>TRBJ2-1|few|-|TRBV7-2
TGTGCCAGCAGCTTCGACATCAATGAGCAGTTCTTC
CASSFDINEQFF
>TRBJ1-2|-|TRBD1|TRBV5-6
TGTGCCAGCAGTCGTCCGGGACAGGGGATGTCTGGCTACACCTTC
CASSRPGQGMSGYTF
>TRBJ2-2|once|-|TRBV6-5
TGTGCCAGCAGCCCCTTCGTAGGAAAGCTGTTTTTT
CASSPFVGKLFF
>TRBJ2-7|-|-|TRBV11-2
TGTGCCAGCAGCCCCGGAGACAGGCTGCGCTACGAGCAGTACTTC
CASSPGDRLRYEQYF
>TRBJ2-6|-|TRBD1|TRBV29-1
TGCAGCGTAGCCCTACAGGGGGCAGGCGCCAACGTCCTGACTTTC
CSVALQGAGANVLTF
>TRBJ1-5|few|-|TRBV7-8
TGTGCCAGCAGCTCCAAAGGGGCTCAGCCCCAGCATTTT
CASSSKGAQPQHF
>TRBJ1-6|-|-|TRBV7-8
TGTGCCAGCAGCCAACCAACCTCCCGCTATAATTCACCCCTCCACTTT
CASSQPTSRYNSPLHF
>TRBJ1-1|few|TRBD1|TRBV7-9
TGTGCCAGCAGCCGGGGACAGTACACTGAAGCTTTCTTT
CASSRGQYTEAFF
>TRBJ1-4|many|-|TRBV10-1
TGCGCCAGCAGTGACGGCGGAACGGGGGAAAAACTGTTTTTT
CASSDGGTGEKLFF
>TRBJ2-7|-|TRBD1|TRBV9
TGTGCCAGCAGCCTTGGACAGGGTAACTACGAGCAGTACTTC
CASSLGQGNYEQYF
>TRBJ2-2|-|TRBD1|TRBV2
TGTGCCAGCAGACAGGGGGCGATCACCGGGGAGCTGTTTTTT
CASRQGAITGELFF
>TRBJ1-2|-|-|TRBV25-1
TGTGCCAGCGGAGGGACGGCCTATGGCTACACCTTC
CASGGTAYGYTF
>TRBJ1-3|few|-|TRBV13
TGTGCCAGCAGCTTATTAAGTGGAAACACCATATATTTT
CASSLLSGNTIYF
>TRBJ2-1|once|-|TRBV11-2
TGTGCCAGCAGCTCCCTGGAACCCGTGTACAATGAGCAGTTCTTC
CASSSLEPVYNEQFF
>TRBJ2-5|few|TRBD2|TRBV27
TGTGCCAGCAGTTTGACTAGCGGGGCCGAGACCCAGTACTTC
CASSLTSGAETQYF
>TRBJ2-6|few|TRBD2|TRBV5-1
TGCGCCAGCAGCCCGTCCGAGACTAGCTCCTCTGGGGCCAACGTCCTGACTTTC
CASSPSETSSSGANVLTF
>TRBJ1-2|-|-|TRBV7-9
TGTGCCAGCAGCTTTTTAGGGGGTGGCTACACCTTC
CASSFLGGGYTF
>TRBJ2-1|-|-|TRBV4-3
TGCGCCAGCAGCCCAGACAGACTAGATGAGCAGTTCTTC
CASSPDRLDEQFF
>TRBJ2-5|few|TRBD2|TRBV25-1
TGTGCCAGCAGTCCAGTGGTTAGCGGGGACAACCAAGAGACCCAGTACTTC
CASSPVVSGDNQETQYF
>TRBJ1-2|-|-|TRBV29-1
TGCAGCGTTGATTTCGACAGGACAAGCGGCTACACCTTC
CSVDFDRTSGYTF
>TRBJ1-1|few|-|TRBV7-9
TGTGCCAGCAGCTTAAATTGGAAGGGGGGCACTGAAGCTTTCTTT
CASSLNWKGGTEAFF
>TRBJ1-1|-|-|TRBV30
TGTGCCTGGAGTGTAGGGGCTCGGACTGAAGCTTTCTTT
CAWSVGARTEAFF
>TRBJ1-2|-|-|TRBV28
TGTGCCAGCAGTTTTCAGAAGGGGCAGACCTTC
CASSFQKGQTF
>TRBJ2-1|-|TRBD2|TRBV9
TGTGCCAGCAGCGTAGACCCTAGCGGAACCAATGAGCAGTTCTTC
CASSVDPSGTNEQFF
>TRBJ1-1|-|-|TRBV4-3
TGCGCCAGCAGCCCGAGATTACTAGACTCTGAAGCTTTCTTT
CASSPRLLDSEAFF
>TRBJ1-1|-|TRBD1|TRBV27
TGTGCCAGCAGTTTTCTCCGAGGCAGGGGGGACACTGAAGCTTTCTTT
CASSFLRGRGDTEAFF
>TRBJ2-5|-|TRBD1|TRBV5-1
TGCGCCAGCACCTCGGGACAGGGCCAGGAGACCCAGTACTTC
CASTSGQGQETQYF
>TRBJ2-5|many|-|TRBV2
TGTGCCAGCAAGTCCGGGCAGGGTGAGGAGACCCAGTACTTC
CASKSGQGEETQYF
>TRBJ1-1|-|-|TRBV29-1
TGCAGCGTTGGGGGATCCAGGGTGCTGATGCTGAACACTGAAGCTTTCTTT
CSVGGSRVLMLNTEAFF
>TRBJ2-3|-|TRBD2|TRBV27
TGTGCCAGCAGTAGCGGGGGCAGGGGAGATACGCAGTATTTT
CASSSGGRGDTQYF
>TRBJ1-2|few|-|TRBV29-1
TGCAGCGCCGCCGGGGGAAAGGGCTACACCTTC
CSAAGGKGYTF
>TRBJ1-4|few|-|TRBV5-8
TGTGCCAGCAGCTTAGGAGCGGTCGAAAAACTGTTTTTT
CASSLGAVEKLFF
>TRBJ1-1|-|-|TRBV29-1
TGCAGCGCCTTTAACGGGCTCGGTGAAGCTTTCTTT
CSAFNGLGEAFF
>TRBJ1-1|-|-|TRBV6-6
TGTGCCAGCAGTTACGTCCAGGGCTTGAACACTGAAGCTTTCTTT
CASSYVQGLNTEAFF
>TRBJ1-1|-|TRBD1|TRBV5-1
TGCGCCAGCAGCTCCACCGGGACAGGGGTTGAAGCTTTCTTT
CASSSTGTGVEAFF
>TRBJ1-2|-|TRBD1|TRBV27
TGTGCCAGCAGTGCGACAGGGGGTAGAGGAGGCTACACCTTC
CASSATGGRGGYTF
>TRBJ1-4|-|TRBD1|TRBV4-1
TGCGCCAGCAGCCAAGTCCCGGGACAGTCTGTTCTGTTTTTT
CASSQVPGQSVLFF
>TRBJ2-6|-|-|TRBV29-1
TGCAGCGTTGTGTGGGCGGGAGGGGCCAACGTCCTGACTTTC
CSVVWAGGANVLTF
>TRBJ1-1|-|-|TRBV29-1
TGCAGCGTTGGAAGACGGATGAACACTGAAGCTTTCTTT
CSVGRRMNTEAFF
>TRBJ1-1|few|-|TRBV29-1
TGCAGCGGGCTCCGACGTGGGACTGAAGCTTTCTTT
CSGLRRGTEAFF
>TRBJ2-2|few|-|TRBV2
TGTGCCAGCAACGGGGCAGGCACCGGGGAGCTGTTTTTT
CASNGAGTGELFF